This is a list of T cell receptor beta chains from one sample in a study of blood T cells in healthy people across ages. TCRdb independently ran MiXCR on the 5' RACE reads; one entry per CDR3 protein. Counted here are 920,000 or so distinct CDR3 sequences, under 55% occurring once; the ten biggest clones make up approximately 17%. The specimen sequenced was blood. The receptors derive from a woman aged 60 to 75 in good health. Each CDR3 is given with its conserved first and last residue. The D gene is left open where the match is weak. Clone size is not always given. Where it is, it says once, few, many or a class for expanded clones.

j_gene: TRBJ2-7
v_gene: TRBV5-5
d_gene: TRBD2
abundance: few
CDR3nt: TGTGCCAGCAGCTGGAGCAGCGGGGGAGCCTACGAGCAGTACTTC
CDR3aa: CASSWSSGGAYEQYF

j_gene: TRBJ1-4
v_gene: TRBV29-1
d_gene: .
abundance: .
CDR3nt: TGCAACGTTGTTGTGGTGGGGGAAAAACTGTTTTTT
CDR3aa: CNVVVVGEKLFF

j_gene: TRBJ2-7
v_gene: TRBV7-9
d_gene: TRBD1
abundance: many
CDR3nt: TGTGCCAGCAGCTTAGCCGGGACAGCGGCCTACGAGCAGTACTTC
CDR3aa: CASSLAGTAAYEQYF

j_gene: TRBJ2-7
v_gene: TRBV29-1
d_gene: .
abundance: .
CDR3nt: TGCAGCGTTGCCCGTGGGGACTCCTACGAGCAGTACTTC
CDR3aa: CSVARGDSYEQYF

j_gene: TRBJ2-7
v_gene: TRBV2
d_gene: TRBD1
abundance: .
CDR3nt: TGTGCCAGCAGTGAAAGGAGGACAGGGCCAAACTACGAGCAGTACTTC
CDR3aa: CASSERRTGPNYEQYF

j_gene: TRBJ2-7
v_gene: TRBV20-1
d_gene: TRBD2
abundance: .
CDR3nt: TGCAGTGCTAGAGATCCGACTAGCGGGGCCTACGAGCAGTACTTC
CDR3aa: CSARDPTSGAYEQYF

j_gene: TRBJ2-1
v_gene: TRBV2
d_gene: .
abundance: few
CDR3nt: TGTGCCAGCATGTTTCGGGAGTTGGCGAATGAGCAGTTCTTC
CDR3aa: CASMFRELANEQFF

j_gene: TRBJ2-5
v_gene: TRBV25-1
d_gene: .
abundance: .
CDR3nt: TGTGCCAGCAGGAATTTGGGGAGCGGAGAGACCCAGTACTTC
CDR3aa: CASRNLGSGETQYF

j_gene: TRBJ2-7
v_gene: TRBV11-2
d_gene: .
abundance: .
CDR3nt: TGTGCCAGCAGGTCAACGGGCGAGCAGTACTTC
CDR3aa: CASRSTGEQYF

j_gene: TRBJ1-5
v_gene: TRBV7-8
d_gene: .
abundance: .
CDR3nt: TGTGCCAGCAGCTTAGTGGGGGCGGCCCAGAATCAGCCCCAGCATTTT
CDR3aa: CASSLVGAAQNQPQHF

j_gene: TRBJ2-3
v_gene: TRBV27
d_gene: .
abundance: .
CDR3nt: TGTGCCAGCAGCCTCTGGGGGAAAGGCGATACGCAGTATTTT
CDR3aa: CASSLWGKGDTQYF

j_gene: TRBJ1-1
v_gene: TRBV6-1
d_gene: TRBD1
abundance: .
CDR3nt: TGTGCCAGCAGTTCTAAAAGAGGGGGCGGGAACACTGAAGCTTTCTTT
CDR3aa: CASSSKRGGGNTEAFF

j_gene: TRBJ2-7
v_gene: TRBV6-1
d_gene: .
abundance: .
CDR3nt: TGTGCCAGCAGTGAAATGGGACCTCTATACGAGCAGTACTTC
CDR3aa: CASSEMGPLYEQYF

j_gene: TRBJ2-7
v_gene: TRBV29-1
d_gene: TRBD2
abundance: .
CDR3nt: TGCAGCGTTGAATCTCGGGACGGCGGGGGTTACTCCTACGAGCAGTACTTC
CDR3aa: CSVESRDGGGYSYEQYF

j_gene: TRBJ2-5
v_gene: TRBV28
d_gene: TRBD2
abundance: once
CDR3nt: TGTGCCAACAGTTTAGCCACTAGCGCGGAGACCCAGTACTTC
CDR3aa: CANSLATSAETQYF

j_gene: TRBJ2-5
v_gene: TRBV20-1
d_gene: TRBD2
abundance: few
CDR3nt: TGCAGTGCAGACACTAGCGGAGAGGGCCAAGAGACCCAGTACTTC
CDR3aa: CSADTSGEGQETQYF

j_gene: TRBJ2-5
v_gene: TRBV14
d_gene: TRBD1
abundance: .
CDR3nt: TGTGCCAGCAGCCAAGCTCATAGGACAGGGAGTTTTATCGGTAATGAGCAGTACTTC
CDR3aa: CASSQAHRTGSFIGNEQYF

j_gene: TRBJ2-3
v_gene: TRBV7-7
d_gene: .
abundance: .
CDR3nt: TGTGCCAGCAGCGCGGGACTTGCAGATACGCAGTATTTT
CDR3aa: CASSAGLADTQYF

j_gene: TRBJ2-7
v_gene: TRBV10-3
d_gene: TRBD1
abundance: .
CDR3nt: TGTGCCATCAATGCAGGGGGCGGCTACGAGCAGTACTTC
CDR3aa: CAINAGGGYEQYF

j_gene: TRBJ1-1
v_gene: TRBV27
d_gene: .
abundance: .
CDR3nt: TGTGCCAGCAGTTCCACCGCGCGCACTGAAGCTTTCTTT
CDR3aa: CASSSTARTEAFF

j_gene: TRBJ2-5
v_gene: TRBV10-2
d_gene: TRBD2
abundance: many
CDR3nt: TGCGCCAGCAGAGGACAACTAGCGGGAGCGCAAGAGACCCAGTACTTC
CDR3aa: CASRGQLAGAQETQYF

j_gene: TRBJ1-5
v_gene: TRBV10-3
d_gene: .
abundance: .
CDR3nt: TGTGCTATCAGTGAGTCGACCTTGGGCAATCAGCCCCAGCATTTT
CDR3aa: CAISESTLGNQPQHF